These T cell receptor beta chains were read from a single sample in a study of blood T cell repertoires in COVID-19. Sequenced by immunoSEQ multiplex PCR; TCRdb stores in-frame clones only, minus some. The sample includes over 150,000 clones, 70% to 85% of them seen just once. The sample was peripheral blood. Receptors originate from a man between 60 and 75 years old with COVID-19, enrolled during active disease. CDR3s include the opening cysteine and the closing phenylalanine or tryptophan. The order of the fields is J gene, D gene, V gene, clone size, CDR3 protein, CDR3 DNA. The D gene is left open where the match is weak. Size is stated for part of the rows, as once, few or many counts, or as a class when the clone is expanded.

TRBJ2-2,-,TRBV3-1/TRBV3-2,once,CASSQYGGASLTGELFF,TGTGCCAGCAGCCAATATGGGGGGGCCTCTCTCACCGGGGAGCTGTTTTTT
TRBJ1-2,-,TRBV21-1,once,CASSNSDRNYGYTF,TGTGCCAGCAGCAACTCGGACAGGAACTATGGCTACACCTTC
TRBJ2-1,TRBD2,TRBV7-8,-,CASSFSGLAGGNSYNEQFF,TGTGCCAGCAGCTTCAGCGGACTAGCGGGAGGGAACTCCTACAATGAGCAGTTCTTC
TRBJ2-6,-,TRBV19,-,CASSIPYTRSGANVLTF,TGTGCCAGCAGTATACCGTACACAAGATCTGGGGCCAACGTCCTGACTTTC
TRBJ1-6,TRBD1,TRBV28,-,CASSSFPTGGESPLHF,TGTGCCAGCAGTAGTTTCCCGACAGGGGGTGAATCACCCCTCCACTTT
TRBJ1-2,TRBD1,TRBV5-3,once,CARSRTGNYGYTF,TGTGCCAGAAGCCGGACAGGGAACTATGGCTACACCTTC
TRBJ1-4,-,TRBV29-1,-,CSVSRLATNEKLFF,TGCAGCGTCTCCAGACTAGCAACTAATGAAAAACTGTTTTTT
TRBJ1-6,-,TRBV6-1,-,CASSEITGPAFVLHF,TGTGCCAGCAGTGAAATTACAGGACCTGCTTTTGTCCTCCACTTT
TRBJ1-3,-,TRBV28,few,CASSPTGNSGNTIYF,TGTGCCAGCAGCCCTACAGGAAACTCTGGAAACACCATATATTTT
TRBJ1-6,TRBD1,TRBV19,-,CASSINRGQDSPLHF,TGTGCCAGTAGTATTAACAGGGGGCAGGATTCACCCCTCCACTTT
TRBJ1-1,-,TRBV18,-,CASSLGRGNTEAFF,TGTGCCAGCTCACTAGGAAGGGGGAACACTGAAGCTTTCTTT
TRBJ2-1,TRBD2,TRBV7-9,-,CASSLGLADYNEQFF,TGTGCCAGCAGCTTAGGACTAGCGGATTACAATGAGCAGTTCTTC
TRBJ2-5,TRBD2,TRBV5-4,-,CASSLALAGGEETQYF,TGTGCCAGCAGCTTAGCCCTAGCGGGGGGGGAAGAGACCCAGTACTTC
TRBJ2-5,TRBD1,TRBV19,-,CASSRDSIETQYF,TGTGCCAGTAGTAGGGACAGCATAGAGACCCAGTACTTC
TRBJ1-3,TRBD1,TRBV30,-,CAWSVSQGISGNTIYF,TGTGCCTGGAGTGTATCACAGGGGATCTCTGGAAACACCATATATTTT
TRBJ2-1,TRBD2,TRBV5-5,-,CASSPTGAGGHNEQFF,TGTGCCAGCAGCCCTACAGGAGCGGGAGGGCACAATGAGCAGTTCTTC
TRBJ2-1,TRBD1,TRBV7-3,-,CASSKTGTDDEQFF,TGTGCCAGCAGTAAAACCGGGACAGACGATGAGCAGTTCTTC
TRBJ1-2,-,TRBV25-1,-,CASSDTGYGYTF,TGTGCCAGCAGTGATACCGGCTATGGCTACACCTTC
TRBJ1-2,-,TRBV7-8,-,CASSHIPGQGAHGYTF,TGTGCCAGCAGTCACATCCCAGGGCAAGGGGCCCACGGCTACACCTTC
TRBJ1-1,-,TRBV5-1,-,CASSLGANPEAFF,TGCGCCAGCAGCTTGGGGGCAAACCCTGAAGCTTTCTTT
TRBJ1-2,TRBD1,TRBV7-2,once,CASSLGQGAEGYTF,TGTGCCAGCAGCTTAGGCCAGGGGGCGGAGGGCTACACCTTC
TRBJ2-1,TRBD2,TRBV19,-,CASSSPIAGGYNEQFF,TGTGCCAGTAGTAGCCCAATCGCGGGAGGATACAATGAGCAGTTCTTC
TRBJ2-5,TRBD1,TRBV7-9,-,CASSPDRGEIQETQYF,TGTGCCAGCAGTCCGGACAGGGGGGAAATACAAGAGACCCAGTACTTC
TRBJ2-5,TRBD1,TRBV29-1,-,CSVDADRAQETQYF,TGCAGCGTTGATGCGGACAGGGCCCAAGAGACCCAGTACTTC
TRBJ1-6,-,TRBV6-9,-,CASPSISYNSPLHF,TGTGCCAGCCCATCTATCTCCTATAATTCACCCCTCCACTTT
TRBJ1-6,-,TRBV5-4,-,CASSFVWTASSYNSPLHF,TGTGCCAGCAGCTTCGTATGGACAGCGAGCTCCTATAATTCACCCCTCCACTTT
TRBJ1-1,-,TRBV9,-,CASSAQQGTAEAFF,TGTGCCAGCAGCGCACAGCAGGGTACTGCTGAAGCTTTCTTT
TRBJ2-2,TRBD1,TRBV11-2,-,CASRQGTGDTGELFF,TGTGCCAGCAGACAGGGGACAGGGGACACCGGGGAGCTGTTTTTT
TRBJ1-5,-,TRBV7-2,-,CASSLVGDQPQHF,TGTGCCAGCAGCTTAGTTGGAGATCAGCCCCAGCATTTT
TRBJ1-1,TRBD1,TRBV11-2,-,CASSTTGEAFF,TGTGCCAGCAGCACGACAGGGGAAGCTTTCTTT
TRBJ2-7,-,TRBV6-5,once,CASSPAGSSSETQYF,TGTGCCAGCAGCCCGGCAGGCTCTAGCAGTGAGACGCAGTACTTC
TRBJ2-7,TRBD1,TRBV19,-,CASSPQLWDRAYEQYF,TGTGCCAGTAGTCCTCAACTCTGGGACAGAGCCTACGAGCAGTACTTC
TRBJ2-1,-,TRBV11-2,-,CASSTPSRGGSHEQFF,TGTGCCAGCAGCACTCCGTCGCGCGGGGGCAGTCATGAGCAGTTCTTC
TRBJ2-5,TRBD2,TRBV4-3,-,CASSQGTTAGGPETQYF,TGCGCCAGCAGCCAAGGAACCACAGCGGGAGGGCCGGAGACCCAGTACTTC
TRBJ1-3,-,TRBV7-2,-,CASSLVPGAGNTIYF,TGTGCCAGCAGCTTAGTCCCCGGGGCTGGAAACACCATATATTTT
TRBJ2-3,TRBD2,TRBV23-1,few,CASSHLAGGSTDTQYF,TGCGCCAGCAGTCACTTAGCGGGGGGGAGCACAGATACGCAGTATTTT
TRBJ2-1,TRBD2,TRBV4-1,-,CASSQPPTASGVNEQFF,TGCGCCAGCAGCCAGCCCCCGACCGCTAGCGGGGTCAATGAGCAGTTCTTC
TRBJ1-2,-,TRBV6-2/TRBV6-3,-,CASSPREGLRGSGYTF,TGTGCCAGCAGCCCACGGGAGGGCCTACGAGGCTCCGGCTACACCTTC
TRBJ2-7,-,TRBV7-2,-,CASSSTARLHEQYF,TGTGCCAGCAGCTCGACTGCGAGACTACACGAGCAGTACTTC
TRBJ1-6,-,TRBV7-2,-,CASSLLQNNSPLHF,TGTGCCAGCAGCTTATTACAGAATAATTCACCCCTCCACTTT
TRBJ2-1,-,TRBV5-1,-,CASTTSGNAVEQFF,TGCGCCAGCACTACCTCGGGAAATGCTGTAGAGCAGTTCTTC
TRBJ1-5,-,TRBV12-3/TRBV12-4,-,CASSFSENQPQHF,TGTGCCAGCAGTTTCTCGGAGAATCAGCCCCAGCATTTT
TRBJ1-4,TRBD1,TRBV18,-,CASSPYAGGTEKLFF,TGTGCCAGCTCCCCTTACGCAGGGGGCACTGAAAAACTGTTTTTT
TRBJ1-3,-,TRBV6-5,once,CASFSLGNTIYF,TGTGCCAGCTTTTCTCTCGGAAACACCATATATTTT
TRBJ1-2,TRBD1,TRBV7-2,-,CASSFDRDYGYTF,TGTGCCAGCAGCTTTGACAGGGACTATGGCTACACCTTC
TRBJ1-3,-,TRBV7-6,-,CASSLVQGPSGNTIYF,TGTGCCAGCAGCTTAGTGCAGGGTCCAAGTGGAAACACCATATATTTT
TRBJ1-4,-,TRBV7-8,-,CASSLDPRGSYNEKLFF,TGTGCCAGCAGCTTAGACCCTAGGGGCAGCTATAATGAAAAACTGTTTTTT
TRBJ1-5,-,TRBV12-3/TRBV12-4,-,CASSSGVNQPQHF,TGTGCCAGCAGTTCAGGGGTCAATCAGCCCCAGCATTTT
TRBJ1-4,-,TRBV6-6,-,CASSYTNNEKLFF,TGTGCCAGCAGTTACACAAACAATGAAAAACTGTTTTTT
TRBJ1-5,-,TRBV7-2,-,CASSLGGGLYSNQPQHF,TGTGCCAGCAGCTTAGGGGGGGGACTCTATAGCAATCAGCCCCAGCATTTT
TRBJ1-1,-,TRBV5-1,-,CASKRRTENTEAFF,TGCGCCAGCAAAAGGAGGACAGAAAACACTGAAGCTTTCTTT
TRBJ2-2,-,TRBV5-6,-,CASRRSYRAVGELFF,TGTGCCAGCAGGCGGTCCTACAGGGCCGTCGGGGAGCTGTTTTTT
TRBJ2-1,TRBD2,TRBV7-9,-,CASSNMPGLAGGNEQFF,TGTGCCAGCAGTAACATGCCGGGACTAGCGGGGGGTAATGAGCAGTTCTTC
TRBJ2-2,-,TRBV24-1,-,CATRQKNTGELFF,TGTGCCACCCGACAGAAGAACACCGGGGAGCTGTTTTTT
TRBJ2-7,TRBD2,TRBV5-1,-,CATGREGNYEQYF,TGCGCCACGGGGCGGGAGGGAAACTACGAGCAGTACTTC
TRBJ2-5,-,TRBV7-3,-,CASSLRGDYQETQYF,TGTGCCAGCAGCTTAAGGGGAGACTACCAAGAGACCCAGTACTTC
TRBJ2-5,-,TRBV11-3,-,CASSLAGGIQETQYF,TGTGCCAGCAGCTTAGCGGGGGGCATCCAAGAGACCCAGTACTTC
TRBJ2-4,TRBD1,TRBV5-1,-,CASSSDTGGIQYF,TGCGCCAGCAGCTCAGATACAGGGGGGATTCAGTACTTC